Here is one T cell receptor beta chain with its context. The antigen it binds to is not known. It has no much larger one-base neighbor in the sample; base qualities were not kept. Based on the germline V gene, the CDR1 and CDR2 sequences are KGHDR and SFDVKD. The CDR3 spans 15 residues, from the cysteine through the phenylalanine. The kept DNA is CDR3 alone, 45 bases in frame from the first base. Ends trimmed: V by 1 base, J by 6 bases; bases unmatched to a gene: 4. This record comes from a study of T-cell memory formation after mild COVID-19 (dated by TCRdb to 2020 to 2022). Study-level background: TCR sequence clusters from the two donors were found to be largely donor specific. T-cell clones expanding and contracting after mild COVID-19 in a couple of donors were tracked by longitudinal TCRalpha and TCRbeta repertoire sequencing. Two young, previously healthy adult volunteers, one female and one male, were included in the cohort. What the authors observed across the whole study: Some responding clones were found in pre-infection memory, which suggests that pre-existing cross-reactive memory T cells took part in the SARS-CoV-2 response. Contracting CD4+ clones were found mainly in CM and EM memory subsets, while CD8+ clones were enriched in EMRA. Clones contracting from day 15 to 85 had balanced CD4/CD8 phenotypes, while a second wave expanding from day 15 to 37 was biased towards CD4+. The second-wave clones that peaked on day 37 were not confirmed to be SARS-CoV-2 specific. The study covered only two mild cases, and larger cohorts including severe cases with pre-infection samples were considered necessary.

Sequencing was carried out with an Illumina NovaSeq 6000. TCRalpha and TCRbeta cDNA libraries were constructed by 5'RACE with constant-segment primers, with sample barcodes and unique molecular identifiers being introduced. RNA was extracted from every sample with Trizol reagent. The libraries were amplified in two PCR steps, and the second step added a second sample barcode and Illumina TruSeq adapters. Libraries were sequenced on an Illumina NovaSeq with 2 x 150 bp paired-end reads. Per the authors' processing: Demultiplexing of reads and collapsing into UMI-guided consensus sequences were performed with migec v1.2.7. Using mixcr v2.1.11, UMI consensuses were aligned to TRA and TRB V and J templates and then assembled into clonotypes. A clonotype was counted as expanded or contracted only when both edgeR and NoisET called the clonotype significant, with the noise models trained on biological replicates. edgeR calls used a false discovery rate-adjusted p below 0.01 and a log2 fold-change threshold of 1. PCA with hierarchical clustering of max-normalized trajectories of the 1000 most abundant clonotypes was used as exploratory dynamics analysis. Each responding clone was given a CD4 or CD8 phenotype based on the CD4+ and CD8+ repertoires, which had been sequenced separately. TCRdb redid the processing of the public reads, applying fastp at Q25 and MiXCR, and retained in-frame beta chains. Rows matching on CDR3 protein sequence are summarized as one entry with the most common DNA and genes. These V and J calls rely on TCRdb rather than the paper's analysis. For this sample there are approximately 45,000 distinct CDR3 sequences; approximately 7% appear just once. The ten biggest clones cover 0.6% to 1% of the sample.

Ficoll-Paque density gradient centrifugation was used to isolate PBMCs. Recombination linked TRBV24-1 to TRBJ2-2; 7 bases in the middle match TRBD2. The clonotype was recovered from an adult who had mild COVID-19 (a few samples of this study predate the infection). The sample titles of this study are shuffled in the database, so cell type and time point are left out. The sequenced sample was PBMCs or a T cell subset sorted from them (not recorded which). The CDR3 reads CATSDFPRGSGELFF. The DNA is as follows: TGTGCCACCAGTGATTTCCCGCGGGGGTCCGGGGAGCTGTTTTTT.